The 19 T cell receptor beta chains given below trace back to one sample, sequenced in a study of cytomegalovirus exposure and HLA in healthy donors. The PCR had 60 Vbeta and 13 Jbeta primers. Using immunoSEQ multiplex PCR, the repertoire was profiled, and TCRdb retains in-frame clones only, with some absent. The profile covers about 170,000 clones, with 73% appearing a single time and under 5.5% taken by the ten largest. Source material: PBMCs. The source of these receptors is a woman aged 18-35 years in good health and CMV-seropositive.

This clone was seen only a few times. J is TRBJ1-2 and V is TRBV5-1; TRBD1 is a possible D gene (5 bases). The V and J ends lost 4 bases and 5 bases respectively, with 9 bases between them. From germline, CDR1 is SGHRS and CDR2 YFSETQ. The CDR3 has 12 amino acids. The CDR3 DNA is TGCGCCAGCAGCCCGGCAGGGTATGGCTACACCTTC. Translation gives CASSPAGYGYTF.

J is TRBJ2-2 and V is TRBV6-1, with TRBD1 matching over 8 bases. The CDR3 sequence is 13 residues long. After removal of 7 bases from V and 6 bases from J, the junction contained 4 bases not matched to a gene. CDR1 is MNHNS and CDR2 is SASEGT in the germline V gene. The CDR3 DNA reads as TGTGCCAGCAAACTACAGGGGGCCGGGGAGCTGTTTTTT. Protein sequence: CASKLQGAGELFF.

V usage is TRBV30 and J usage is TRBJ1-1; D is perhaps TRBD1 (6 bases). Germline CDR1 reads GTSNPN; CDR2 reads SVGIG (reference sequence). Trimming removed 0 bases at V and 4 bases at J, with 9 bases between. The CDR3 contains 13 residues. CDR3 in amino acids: CAWSVRGGTEAFF. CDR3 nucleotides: TGTGCCTGGAGTGTCAGGGGTGGCACTGAAGCTTTCTTT.

The CDR3 DNA follows: TGTGCCAGTACCTCGGACAGGGGGCTTGGTGAAGCTTTCTTT. Residues: CASTSDRGLGEAFF. The chain recombines TRBV19 with TRBJ1-1; TRBD1 agrees at 11 bases. Germline trimming cut 7 bases from V and 7 bases from J; bases unmatched to any gene: 8. The CDR3 is 14 amino acids. Germline assignment: CDR1 LNHDA and CDR2 SQIVND (reference sequence).

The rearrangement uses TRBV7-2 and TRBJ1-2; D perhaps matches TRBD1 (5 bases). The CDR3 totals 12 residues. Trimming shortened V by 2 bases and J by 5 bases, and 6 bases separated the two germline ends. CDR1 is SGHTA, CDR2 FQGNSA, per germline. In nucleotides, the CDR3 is TGTGCCAGCAGCTTACAGGGATATGGCTACACCTTC. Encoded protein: CASSLQGYGYTF.

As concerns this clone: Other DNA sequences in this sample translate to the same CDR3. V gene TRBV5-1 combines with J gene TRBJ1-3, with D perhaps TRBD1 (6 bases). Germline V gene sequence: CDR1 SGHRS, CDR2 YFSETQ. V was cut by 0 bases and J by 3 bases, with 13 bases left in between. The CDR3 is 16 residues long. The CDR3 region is CASSLVGADYGNTIYF. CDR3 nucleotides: TGCGCCAGCAGCTTGGTGGGGGCAGACTATGGAAACACCATATATTTT.

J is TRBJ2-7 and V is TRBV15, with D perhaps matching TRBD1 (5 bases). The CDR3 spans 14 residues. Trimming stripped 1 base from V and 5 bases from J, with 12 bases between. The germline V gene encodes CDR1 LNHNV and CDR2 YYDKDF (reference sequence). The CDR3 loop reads CATSRVGLVHEQYF. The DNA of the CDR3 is TGTGCCACCAGCAGAGTGGGGCTTGTTCACGAGCAGTACTTC.

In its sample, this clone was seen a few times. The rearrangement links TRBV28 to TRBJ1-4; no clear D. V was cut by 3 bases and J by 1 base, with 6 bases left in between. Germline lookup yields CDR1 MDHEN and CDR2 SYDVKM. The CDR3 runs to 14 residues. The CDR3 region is CASSFSGTNEKLFF. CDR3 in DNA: TGTGCCAGCAGTTTTTCGGGAACTAATGAAAAACTGTTTTTT.

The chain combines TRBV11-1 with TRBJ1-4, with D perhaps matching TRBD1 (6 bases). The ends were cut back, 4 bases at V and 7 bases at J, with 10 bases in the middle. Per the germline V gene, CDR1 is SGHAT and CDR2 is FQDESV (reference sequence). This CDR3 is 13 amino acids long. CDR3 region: CASSYTGSEKLFF. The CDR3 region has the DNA TGTGCCAGCAGCTACACAGGGAGTGAAAAACTGTTTTTT. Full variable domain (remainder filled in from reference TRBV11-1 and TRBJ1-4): EAEVAQSPRYKITEKSQAVAFWCDPISGHATLYWYRQILGQGPELLVQFQDESVVDDSQLPKDRFSAERLKGVDSTLKIQPAELGDSAMYLCASSYTGSEKLFFGSGTQLSVL.

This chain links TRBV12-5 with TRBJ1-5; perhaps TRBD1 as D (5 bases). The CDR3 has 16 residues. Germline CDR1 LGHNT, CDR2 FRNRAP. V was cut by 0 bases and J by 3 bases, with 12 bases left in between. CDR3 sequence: CASGLVVGGVNQPQHF. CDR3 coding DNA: TGTGCTAGTGGTTTGGTAGTGGGAGGGGTCAATCAGCCCCAGCATTTT.

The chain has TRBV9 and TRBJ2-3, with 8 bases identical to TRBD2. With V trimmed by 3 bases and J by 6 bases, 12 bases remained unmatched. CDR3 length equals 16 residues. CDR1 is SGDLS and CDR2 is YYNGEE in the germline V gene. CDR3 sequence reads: CASSGSSGGRGDTQYF. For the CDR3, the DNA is TGTGCCAGCAGCGGATCAAGCGGGGGAAGAGGGGATACGCAGTATTTT.

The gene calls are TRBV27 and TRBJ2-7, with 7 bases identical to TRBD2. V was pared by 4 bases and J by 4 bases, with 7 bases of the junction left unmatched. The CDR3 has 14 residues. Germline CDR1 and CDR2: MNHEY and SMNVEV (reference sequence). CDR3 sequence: CASSSQGAGYEQYF. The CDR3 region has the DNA TGTGCCAGCAGTTCCCAGGGAGCGGGGTACGAGCAGTACTTC.

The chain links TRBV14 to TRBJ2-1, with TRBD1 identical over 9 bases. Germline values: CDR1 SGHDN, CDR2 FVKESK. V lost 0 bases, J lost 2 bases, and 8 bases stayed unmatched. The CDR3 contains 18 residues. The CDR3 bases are TGTGCCAGCAGCCAAGATGGTCCCGGACAGGGGCCCTACAATGAGCAGTTCTTC. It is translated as CASSQDGPGQGPYNEQFF.

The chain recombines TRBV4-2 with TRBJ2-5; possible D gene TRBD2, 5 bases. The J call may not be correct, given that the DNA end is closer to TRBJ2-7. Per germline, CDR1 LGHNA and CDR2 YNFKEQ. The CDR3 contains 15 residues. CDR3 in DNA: TGTGCCAGCAGCCAAGATTTAGGAGGCCTCCACGAGCAGTACTTC. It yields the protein CASSQDLGGLHEQYF.

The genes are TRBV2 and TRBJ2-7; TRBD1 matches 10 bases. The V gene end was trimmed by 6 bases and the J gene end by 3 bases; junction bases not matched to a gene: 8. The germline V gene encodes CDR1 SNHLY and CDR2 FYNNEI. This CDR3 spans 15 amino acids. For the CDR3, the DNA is TGTGCCAGCAGGATGGGACAGGGGTCTATCTACGAGCAGTACTTC. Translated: CASRMGQGSIYEQYF.

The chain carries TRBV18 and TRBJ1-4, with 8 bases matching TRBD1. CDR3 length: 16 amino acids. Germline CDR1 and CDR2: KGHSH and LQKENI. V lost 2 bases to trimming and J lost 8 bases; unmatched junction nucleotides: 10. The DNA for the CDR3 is TGTGCCAGCTCACCAGGCTCTGGACAGGGAGAAGAAAAACTGTTTTTT. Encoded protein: CASSPGSGQGEEKLFF.

The CDR3 reads CASSQDWTVSSYNEQFF. Written as DNA, the CDR3 is TGCGCCAGCAGCCAAGACTGGACAGTGAGCTCCTACAATGAGCAGTTCTTC. V and J are TRBV4-3 and TRBJ2-1, with D possibly being TRBD1 (6 bases). Trimming pared 0 bases from V and 0 bases from J, leaving 12 bases between. This CDR3 region has 17 residues. The V gene's germline CDR1 is LGHNA and CDR2 YSLEER.

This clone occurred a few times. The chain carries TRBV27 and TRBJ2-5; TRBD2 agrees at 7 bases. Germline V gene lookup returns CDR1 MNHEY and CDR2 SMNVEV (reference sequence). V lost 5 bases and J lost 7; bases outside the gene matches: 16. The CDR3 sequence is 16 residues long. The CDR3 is CASSDPLGGGQVTQYF. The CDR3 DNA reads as TGTGCCAGCAGTGACCCCCTTGGCGGGGGTCAGGTGACCCAGTACTTC.

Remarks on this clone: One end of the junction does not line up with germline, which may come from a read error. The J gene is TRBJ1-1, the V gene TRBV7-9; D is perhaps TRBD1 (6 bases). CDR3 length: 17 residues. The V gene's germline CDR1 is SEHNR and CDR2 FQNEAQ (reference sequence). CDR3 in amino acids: CSSSSHPREGVMTEAFF. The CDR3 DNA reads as TGTTCCAGCAGCTCCCACCCCCGAGAGGGGGTGATGACTGAAGCTTTCTTT.